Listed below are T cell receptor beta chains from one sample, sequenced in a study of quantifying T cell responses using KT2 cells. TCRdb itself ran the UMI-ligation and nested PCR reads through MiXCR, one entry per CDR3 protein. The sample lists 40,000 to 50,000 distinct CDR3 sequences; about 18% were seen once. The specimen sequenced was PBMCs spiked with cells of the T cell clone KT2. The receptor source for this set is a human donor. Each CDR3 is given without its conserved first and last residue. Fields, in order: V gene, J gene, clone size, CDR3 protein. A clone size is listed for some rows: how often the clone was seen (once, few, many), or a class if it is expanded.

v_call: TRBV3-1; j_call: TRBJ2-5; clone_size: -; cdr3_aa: ASSYGETQY
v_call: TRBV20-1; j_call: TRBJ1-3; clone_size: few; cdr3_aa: SAPDVQGAGNTIY
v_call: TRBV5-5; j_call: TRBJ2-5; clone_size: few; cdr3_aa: ASNPQSSGETQY
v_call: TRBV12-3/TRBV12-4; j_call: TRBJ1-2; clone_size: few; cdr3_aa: ASSFRHVRLNYGYT
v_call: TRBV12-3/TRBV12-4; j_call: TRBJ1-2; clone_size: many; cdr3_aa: ASSIRQVRNYGYT
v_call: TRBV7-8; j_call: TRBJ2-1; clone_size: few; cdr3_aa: ASSWTGTPQF
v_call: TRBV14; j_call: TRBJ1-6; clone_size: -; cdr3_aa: ASSQAAGSPLH
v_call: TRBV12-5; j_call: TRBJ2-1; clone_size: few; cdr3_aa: ASGIASGGWYEQF
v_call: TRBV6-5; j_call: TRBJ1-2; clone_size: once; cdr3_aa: ASSYGGLGGYT
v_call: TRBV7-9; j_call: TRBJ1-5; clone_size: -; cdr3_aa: ASSPIGSQPQH
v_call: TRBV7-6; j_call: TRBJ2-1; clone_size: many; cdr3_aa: ASSGGTEGNEQF
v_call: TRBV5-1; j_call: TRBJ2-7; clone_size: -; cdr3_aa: ASSLLGGGSYEQY
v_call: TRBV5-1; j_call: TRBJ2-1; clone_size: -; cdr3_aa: ASRPTSGSLEQF